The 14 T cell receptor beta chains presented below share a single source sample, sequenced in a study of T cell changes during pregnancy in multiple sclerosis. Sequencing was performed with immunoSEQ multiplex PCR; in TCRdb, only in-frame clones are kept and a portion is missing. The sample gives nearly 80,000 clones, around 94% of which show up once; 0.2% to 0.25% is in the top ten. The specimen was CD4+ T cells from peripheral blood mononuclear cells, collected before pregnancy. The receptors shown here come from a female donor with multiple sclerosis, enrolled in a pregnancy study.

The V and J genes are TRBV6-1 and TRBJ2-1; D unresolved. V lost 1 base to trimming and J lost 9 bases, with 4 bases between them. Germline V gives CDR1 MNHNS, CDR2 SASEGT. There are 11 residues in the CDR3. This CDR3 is CASSEGGEQFF. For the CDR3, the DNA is TGTGCCAGCAGTGAAGGAGGTGAGCAGTTCTTC.

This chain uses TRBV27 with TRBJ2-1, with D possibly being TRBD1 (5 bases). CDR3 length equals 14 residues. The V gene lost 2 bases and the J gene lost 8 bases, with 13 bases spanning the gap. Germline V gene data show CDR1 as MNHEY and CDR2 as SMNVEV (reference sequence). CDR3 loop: CASSLRQGNDEQFF. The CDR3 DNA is TGTGCCAGCAGTTTAAGGCAGGGCAATGATGAGCAGTTCTTC.

The CDR3 reads CASSEWGPGRVGETQYF. The CDR3 nucleotides read TGTGCCAGCAGTGAATGGGGACCTGGGAGGGTAGGAGAGACCCAGTACTTC. The V and J genes are TRBV2 and TRBJ2-5; TRBD2 agrees at 7 bases. The ends lost 2 bases at V and 4 bases at J; junction bases unmatched: 13. The CDR3 runs 17 residues. The V gene's germline CDR1 is SNHLY and CDR2 FYNNEI.

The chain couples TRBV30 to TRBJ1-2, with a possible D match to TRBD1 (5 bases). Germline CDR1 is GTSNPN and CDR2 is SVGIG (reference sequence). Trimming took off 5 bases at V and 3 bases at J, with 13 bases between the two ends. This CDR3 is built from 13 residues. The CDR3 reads CAWRGGLDYGYTF. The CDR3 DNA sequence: TGTGCCTGGCGCGGGGGACTAGACTATGGCTACACCTTC.

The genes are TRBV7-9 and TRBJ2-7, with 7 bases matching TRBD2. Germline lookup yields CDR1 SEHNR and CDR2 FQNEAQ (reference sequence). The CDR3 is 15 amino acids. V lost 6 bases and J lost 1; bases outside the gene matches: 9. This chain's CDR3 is CASSQAGIFSYEQYF. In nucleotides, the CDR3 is TGTGCCAGCAGTCAAGCGGGGATCTTTTCCTACGAGCAGTACTTC.

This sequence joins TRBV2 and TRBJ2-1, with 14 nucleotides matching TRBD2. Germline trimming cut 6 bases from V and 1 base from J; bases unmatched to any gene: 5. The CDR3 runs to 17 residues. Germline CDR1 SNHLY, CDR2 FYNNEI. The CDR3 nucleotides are TGTGCCAGCAGGGGGGGGACTAGCGGGGGATCCTACAATGAGCAGTTCTTC. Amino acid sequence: CASRGGTSGGSYNEQFF.

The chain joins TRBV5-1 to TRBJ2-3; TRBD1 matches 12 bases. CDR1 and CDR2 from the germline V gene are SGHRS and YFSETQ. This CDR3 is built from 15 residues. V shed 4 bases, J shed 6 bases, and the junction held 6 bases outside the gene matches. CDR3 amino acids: CASSMGQGAVDTQYF. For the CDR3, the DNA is TGCGCCAGCAGCATGGGACAGGGGGCAGTGGATACGCAGTATTTT.

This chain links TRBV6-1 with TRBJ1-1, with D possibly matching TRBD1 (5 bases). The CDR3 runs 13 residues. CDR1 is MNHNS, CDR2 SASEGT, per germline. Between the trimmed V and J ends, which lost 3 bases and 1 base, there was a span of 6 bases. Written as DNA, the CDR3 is TGTGCCAGCAGTGACAGGGCGAACACTGAAGCTTTCTTT. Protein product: CASSDRANTEAFF.

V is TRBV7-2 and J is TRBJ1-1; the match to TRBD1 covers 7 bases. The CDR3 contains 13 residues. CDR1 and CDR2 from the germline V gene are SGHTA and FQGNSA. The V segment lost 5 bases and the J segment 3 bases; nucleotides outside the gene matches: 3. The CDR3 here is CASSPGGYTEAFF. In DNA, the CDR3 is TGTGCCAGCAGCCCAGGGGGGTACACTGAAGCTTTCTTT.

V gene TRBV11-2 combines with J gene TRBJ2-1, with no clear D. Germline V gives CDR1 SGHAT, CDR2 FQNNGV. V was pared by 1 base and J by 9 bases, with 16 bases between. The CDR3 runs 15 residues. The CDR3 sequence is CASSLGRNGKREQFF. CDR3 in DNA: TGTGCCAGCAGCTTAGGTCGTAACGGCAAGCGTGAGCAGTTCTTC.

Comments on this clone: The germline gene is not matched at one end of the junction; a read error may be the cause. The CDR3 loop is CASSITGTNTEAFF. In nucleotides, the CDR3 is TGTGCCAGCAGCATAACAGGGACAAACACTGAAGCTTTCTTT. The V gene is TRBV7-3, the J gene TRBJ1-1; D may be TRBD1 (6 bases). Germline V gene data show CDR1 as SGHTA and CDR2 as FQGTGA. The CDR3 has 14 amino acids. Full variable domain (rest looked up from reference TRBV7-3 and TRBJ1-1): GAGVSQTPSNKVTEKGKYVELRCDPISGHTALYWYRQSLGQGPEFLIYFQGTGAADDSGLPNDRFFAVRPEGSVSTLKIQRTERGDSAVYLCASSITGTNTEAFFGQGTRLTVV.

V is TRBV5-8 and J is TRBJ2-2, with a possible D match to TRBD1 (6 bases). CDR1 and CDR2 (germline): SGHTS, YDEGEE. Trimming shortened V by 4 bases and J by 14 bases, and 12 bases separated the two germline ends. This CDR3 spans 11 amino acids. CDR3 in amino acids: CASSIAGTLFF. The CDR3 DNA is TGTGCCAGCAGCATTGCCGGGACACTGTTTTTT.

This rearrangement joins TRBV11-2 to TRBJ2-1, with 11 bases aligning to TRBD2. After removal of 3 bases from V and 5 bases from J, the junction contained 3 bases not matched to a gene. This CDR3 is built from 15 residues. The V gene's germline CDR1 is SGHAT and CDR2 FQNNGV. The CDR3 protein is CASSFQGLADNEQFF. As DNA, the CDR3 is TGTGCCAGCAGCTTCCAGGGACTAGCGGACAATGAGCAGTTCTTC.

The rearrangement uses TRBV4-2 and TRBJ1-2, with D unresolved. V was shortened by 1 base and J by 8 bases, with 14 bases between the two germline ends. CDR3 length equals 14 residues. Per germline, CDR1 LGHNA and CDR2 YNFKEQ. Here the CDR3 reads CASSQAPGVWGYTF. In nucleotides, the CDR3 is TGTGCCAGCAGCCAAGCCCCGGGAGTGTGGGGCTACACCTTC.